This record looks at one T cell receptor beta chain sequence and its context. This sample is drawn from a study of blood T cell repertoires in COVID-19. Looking at the study overall: Sites across the United States, Italy and Spain contributed samples from acute and convalescent COVID-19. The cDNA or gDNA used as material had been derived from T cells, B-cell-depleted T cells, or PBMCs.

In the source study's methods: Researchers report that nucleated cell counts were estimated from reference gene primer amplification. Sequencing was performed with immunoSEQ multiplex PCR; in TCRdb, only in-frame clones are kept and a portion is missing. Clonal size and the V and J genes are those of that table, whereas D and trimming came from the DNA. This sample has roughly 110,000 clones, with more than 80% found just once. The Seattle site enrolled patients during active infection and followed them longitudinally. This clonotype was obtained from a woman between 55 and 75 years old with COVID-19, enrolled during active disease. The sample taken for sequencing was peripheral blood.

CDR3 sequence reads: CASSSTTDYGYTF. CDR3 nucleotides: TGCGCCAGCAGCTCGACAACGGACTATGGCTACACCTTC. The chain uses TRBV5-1 and TRBJ1-2, with D unclear. V was trimmed by 3 bases and J by 3 bases, leaving 9 bases between them. Germline V CDR1 and CDR2: SGHRS, YFSETQ. The CDR3 length is 13 residues.